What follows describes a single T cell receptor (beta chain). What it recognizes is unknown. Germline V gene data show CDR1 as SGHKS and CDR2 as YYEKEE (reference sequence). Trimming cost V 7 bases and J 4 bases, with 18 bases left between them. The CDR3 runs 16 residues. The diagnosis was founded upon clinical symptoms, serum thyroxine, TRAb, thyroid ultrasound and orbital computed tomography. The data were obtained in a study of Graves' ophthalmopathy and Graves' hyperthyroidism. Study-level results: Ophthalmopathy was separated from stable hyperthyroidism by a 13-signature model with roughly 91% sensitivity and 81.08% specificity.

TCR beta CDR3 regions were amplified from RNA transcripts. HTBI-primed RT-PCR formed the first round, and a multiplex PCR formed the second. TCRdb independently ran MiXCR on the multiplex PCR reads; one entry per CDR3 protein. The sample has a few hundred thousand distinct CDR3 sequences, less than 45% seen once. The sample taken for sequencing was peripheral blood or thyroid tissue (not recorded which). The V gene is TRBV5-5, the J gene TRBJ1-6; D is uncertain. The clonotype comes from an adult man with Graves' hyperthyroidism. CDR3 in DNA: TGTGCCAGCTGCGCATTAATGGACGTGTATAATTCACCCCTCCACTTT. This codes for CASCALMDVYNSPLHF.